The source of this T cell receptor beta chain is a study of low-dose radiotherapy and immunotherapy resistance in tumors. Time point reported: after trial treatment. Treatment meaning: LDRT plus nivolumab, ipilimumab, low-dose cyclophosphamide and aspirin (RACIN trial). Donors were dosed with nivolumab and ipilimumab; they also received aspirin, low-dose cyclophosphamide and low-dose radiotherapy. Eligibility required advanced solid tumors lacking tumor-infiltrating lymphocytes. The CDR3 is 13 residues long. Per germline, CDR1 GTSNPN and CDR2 SVGIG (reference sequence). V shed 2 bases and J shed 1 base, with 8 bases lying between them. This clonotype was seen many times. Priming of first-strand cDNA relied on TRAV- and TRBV-specific primers (covering alpha and beta chains). A constant-region primer paired with the V-primer adapter amplified TCRs over approximately 18 PCR cycles. TCRdb recomputed calls from the reads with MiXCR, one row per CDR3 protein. The sample lists approximately 84,000 distinct CDR3 sequences; 17% were seen once.

The sequencing here drew on PBMCs, taken after low-dose radiotherapy plus immunotherapy. The origin of this receptor is a male donor with prostate cancer. The chain is built from TRBV30 and TRBJ1-1; D is perhaps TRBD1 (5 bases). CDR3 coding DNA: TGTGCCTGGAGTACAAGGGGGAACACTGAAGCTTTCTTT. Translating it yields CAWSTRGNTEAFF.